This paragraph reports one T cell receptor (beta chain). Its antigen remains unknown. Germline values: CDR1 MNHEY, CDR2 SMNVEV (reference sequence). V dropped 6 bases and J dropped 10; count of bases not matched to a gene: 17. The CDR3 consists of 17 residues. This entry belongs to a study of T-cell reconstitution after alpha-beta-depleted transplantation in children. Whole-study results and caveats: By about two months after transplant, alpha-beta T cells reportedly arose from several hundred graft clones that had expanded. A year had passed since transplant, and T-cell counts and diversity by then came mostly from newly produced T cells.

Unique molecular identifiers tagged the TCRbeta library. From the PCR reads, TCRdb called clonotypes with MiXCR, one entry per CDR3 protein. There are 600,000 to 700,000 distinct CDR3 sequences in the sample; about 12% occur only once, and 0.79% lies in the top ten. Sequenced material: PBMCs, taken before TCRalphabeta/CD19-depleted stem cell transplant. This TCR was recovered from a girl aged 2 to 9 with congenital amegakaryocytic thrombocytopenia, due to receive a stem cell transplant. The chain employs TRBV27 and TRBJ1-6; 8 nucleotides line up with TRBD1. CDR3 DNA sequence: TGTGCCAGCAGACCCTCCCTCTTCCGGACAGGGCGGTCACCCCTCCACTTT. It encodes CASRPSLFRTGRSPLHF.